This record covers a single TCR beta chain. These data come from a study of blood T cells in healthy people across ages. This CDR3 has 18 residues. The ends were cut back, 0 bases at V and 5 bases at J, with 19 bases in the middle. CDR1 and CDR2 (germline): SGHDN, FVKESK. With a J-beta primer mix and a sample-barcoded 5' primer, a second PCR ran about 6 to 11 cycles. In TCRdb, the 5' RACE reads were re-called with MiXCR into one record per CDR3 protein. The table records hundreds of thousands of distinct CDR3 sequences, roughly 21% of them present only once. The specimen sequenced was blood. The source of this sequence is a man in his 70s in good health. The genes are TRBV14 and TRBJ2-2; a weak D match, TRBD2 (6 bases). DNA for the CDR3: TGTGCCAGCAGCCAAGACCCCGCTCCGGGAGAATCTACCGGGGAGCTGTTTTTT. It is translated as CASSQDPAPGESTGELFF.